Below, 12 T cell receptor beta chains from the same sample are listed, as sequenced in a study of shared clonotypes between healthy human individuals. Repertoires were generated with immunoSEQ multiplex PCR, while TCRdb's copy carries only in-frame clones and drops some. The profile shows hundreds of thousands of clones, roughly 95% of them singletons. The sequenced sample consisted of naive CD4+ T cells sorted from blood. Subset defined: CD45RA+ positively selected. These receptors were collected from a woman in her thirties in good health.

The V gene is TRBV7-9, the J gene TRBJ2-5, with 9 nucleotides matching TRBD2. The V gene end was trimmed by 5 bases and the J gene end by 7 bases; junction bases not matched to a gene: 14. Germline lookup yields CDR1 SEHNR and CDR2 FQNEAQ (reference sequence). The CDR3 extends over 16 amino acids. CDR3 DNA: TGTGCCAGCAGCCCAGAGGGTAGCGGGAGTATGCGGACCCAGTACTTC. Translated: CASSPEGSGSMRTQYF.

This chain uses TRBV5-4 with TRBJ1-2; 7 bases fit TRBD1. V gave up 2 bases and J gave up 2 bases; unmatched junction bases: 6. The V gene's germline CDR1 is SGHNT and CDR2 YYREEE (reference sequence). This CDR3 is built from 15 residues. The CDR3 coding sequence is TGTGCCAGCAGCTTAGGACAGGTACAGAACTATGGCTACACCTTC. Encoded protein: CASSLGQVQNYGYTF.

This clone has a single count. This chain joins TRBV28 and TRBJ2-7; 10 bases map to TRBD1. After removal of 4 bases from V and 3 bases from J, the junction contained 9 bases not matched to a gene. The germline V gene has CDR1 MDHEN and CDR2 SYDVKM. This CDR3 comprises 16 residues. In DNA, the CDR3 is TGTGCCAGCAGTTCCCCGGGACAGGGGAGCATCTACGAGCAGTACTTC. This gives the protein CASSSPGQGSIYEQYF.

V is TRBV5-1 and J is TRBJ2-7; 8 bases match TRBD1. The V segment lost 4 bases and the J segment 0 bases; nucleotides outside the gene matches: 12. Germline loops: CDR1 SGHRS, CDR2 YFSETQ. The CDR3 has 17 amino acids. The CDR3 sequence is CASSPTALGQGSYEQYF. The CDR3 DNA reads as TGCGCCAGCAGCCCAACGGCCCTTGGACAGGGCTCCTACGAGCAGTACTTC.

The chain employs TRBV7-2 and TRBJ2-5; D might be TRBD1 or TRBD2, each matching 6 bases. Judging by the DNA end, TRBJ2-7 fits better; the J call may be wrong. Germline V gene data show CDR1 as SGHTA and CDR2 as FQGNSA. The CDR3 totals 14 residues. The CDR3 bases are TGTGCCAGCAGCTCTCGACTAGGGGGTGTCGAGCAGTACTTC. It translates to CASSSRLGGVEQYF.

The chain uses TRBV5-1 and TRBJ1-4; 8 bases align to TRBD1. The length of the CDR3 is 15 residues. V lost 0 bases, J lost 6 bases, and 4 bases stayed unmatched. Germline V gives CDR1 SGHRS, CDR2 YFSETQ. CDR3 residues: CASSLVTGGYEKLFF. The CDR3 region has the DNA TGCGCCAGCAGCTTGGTTACAGGGGGATATGAAAAACTGTTTTTT.

This chain uses TRBV11-2 with TRBJ2-2; D gene ambiguous. V gave up 2 bases and J gave up 4 bases, with 2 bases separating them. The CDR3 spans 12 residues. Germline loops: CDR1 SGHAT, CDR2 FQNNGV. The CDR3 is CASSLFTGELFF. CDR3 DNA sequence: TGTGCCAGCAGCTTATTCACCGGGGAGCTGTTTTTT.

The V gene is TRBV9, the J gene TRBJ1-1; no reliable D call. Trimming took off 3 bases at V and 10 bases at J, with 16 bases between the two ends. Germline CDR1 reads SGDLS; CDR2 reads YYNGEE. CDR3 size: 13 residues. The CDR3 DNA follows: TGTGCCAGCAGCGCCACTCCCGGGCCGGGAGCTTTCTTT. Protein product: CASSATPGPGAFF.

Notes on this clone: Within the sample, other DNA sequences also encode this same CDR3. The chain couples TRBV28 to TRBJ2-7; D may correspond to TRBD1 or TRBD2 (5 bases each). With 1 base removed from V and 5 bases from J, the gap between germline ends came to 6 bases. This CDR3 contains 12 residues. Germline CDR1 reads MDHEN; CDR2 reads SYDVKM. CDR3 sequence (DNA): TGTGCCAGCAGTTTATTGGGGGACGAGCAGTACTTC. It yields the protein CASSLLGDEQYF.

V usage is TRBV5-1 and J usage is TRBJ2-3, with 7 bases lining up with TRBD2. This CDR3 is built from 14 residues. CDR1 is SGHRS, CDR2 YFSETQ, per germline. Trimming at V came to 5 bases and at J to 2 bases, leaving 5 bases not matched to a gene. CDR3 sequence (DNA): TGCGCCAGCAGAGGGACTATAGACACAGATACGCAGTATTTT. Translating gives CASRGTIDTDTQYF.

This clone was picked up one time. The chain links TRBV7-6 to TRBJ1-6, with TRBD1 as a possible D gene (5 bases). The CDR3 consists of 15 residues. Trimming took 0 bases from V and 7 from J, leaving 10 bases between them. The germline gives CDR1 SGHVS, CDR2 FNYEAQ. The CDR3 DNA reads as TGTGCCAGCAGCTTAGCAGGGACCGCGAATTCACCCCTCCACTTT. Its translation: CASSLAGTANSPLHF.

This clone was picked up one time. The chain carries TRBV18 and TRBJ1-3; D is ambiguous. The CDR3 is made up of 17 amino acids. V lost 1 base and J lost 0, with 13 bases in between. Germline V CDR1 and CDR2: KGHSH, LQKENI. CDR3 nucleotides: TGTGCCAGCTCACCACTTCGGAGCCAGACCTCTGGAAACACCATATATTTT. Translated: CASSPLRSQTSGNTIYF.